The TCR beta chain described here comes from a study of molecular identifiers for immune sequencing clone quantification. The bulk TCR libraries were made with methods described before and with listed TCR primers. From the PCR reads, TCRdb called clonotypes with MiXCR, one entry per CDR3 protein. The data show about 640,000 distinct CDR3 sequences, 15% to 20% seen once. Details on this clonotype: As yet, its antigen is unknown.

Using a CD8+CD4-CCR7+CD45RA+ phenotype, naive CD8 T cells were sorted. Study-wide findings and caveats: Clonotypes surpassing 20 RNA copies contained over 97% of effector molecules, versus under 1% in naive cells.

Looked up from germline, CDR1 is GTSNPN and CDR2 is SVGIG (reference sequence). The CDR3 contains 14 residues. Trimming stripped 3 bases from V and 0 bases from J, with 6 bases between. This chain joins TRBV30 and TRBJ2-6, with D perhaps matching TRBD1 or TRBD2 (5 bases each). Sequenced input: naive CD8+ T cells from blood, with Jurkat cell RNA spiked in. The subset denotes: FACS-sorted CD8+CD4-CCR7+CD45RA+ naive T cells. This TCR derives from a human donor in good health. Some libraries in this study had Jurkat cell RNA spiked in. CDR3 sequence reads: CAWRGDSGANVLTF. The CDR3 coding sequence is TGTGCCTGGAGGGGGGACTCTGGGGCCAACGTCCTGACTTTC. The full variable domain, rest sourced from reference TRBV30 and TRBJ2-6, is SQTIHQWPATLVQPVGSPLSLECTVEGTSNPNLYWYRQAAGRGLQLLFYSVGIGQISSEVPQNLSASRPQDRQFILSSKKLLLSDSGFYLCAWRGDSGANVLTFGAGSRLTVL.